This T cell receptor (beta chain) emerged from a study of chemoradiotherapy in HPV16-positive cancers. Study-level findings and limits: During treatment, candidate HPV-specific clones and E7-related motifs expanded in tumor.

Method: immunoSEQ multiplex PCR; TCRdb's copy keeps in-frame clones and lacks some. The table includes some 24,000 clones, approximately 95% detected once. Germline CDR1 is SGHRS and CDR2 is YFSETQ. V was shortened by 1 base and J by 2 bases, with 8 bases between the two germline ends. The CDR3 is 14 amino acids. As for this clone: Its antigen is currently unknown.

Sample acquisition took place from a patient who underwent chemoradiotherapy. V usage is TRBV5-1 and J usage is TRBJ2-3; D gene ambiguous. The receptor's source is a human donor with HPV-associated anogenital cancer. The CDR3 region has the DNA TGCGCCAGCAGCTTGATCGCTAACACAGATACGCAGTATTTT. Residues: CASSLIANTDTQYF.